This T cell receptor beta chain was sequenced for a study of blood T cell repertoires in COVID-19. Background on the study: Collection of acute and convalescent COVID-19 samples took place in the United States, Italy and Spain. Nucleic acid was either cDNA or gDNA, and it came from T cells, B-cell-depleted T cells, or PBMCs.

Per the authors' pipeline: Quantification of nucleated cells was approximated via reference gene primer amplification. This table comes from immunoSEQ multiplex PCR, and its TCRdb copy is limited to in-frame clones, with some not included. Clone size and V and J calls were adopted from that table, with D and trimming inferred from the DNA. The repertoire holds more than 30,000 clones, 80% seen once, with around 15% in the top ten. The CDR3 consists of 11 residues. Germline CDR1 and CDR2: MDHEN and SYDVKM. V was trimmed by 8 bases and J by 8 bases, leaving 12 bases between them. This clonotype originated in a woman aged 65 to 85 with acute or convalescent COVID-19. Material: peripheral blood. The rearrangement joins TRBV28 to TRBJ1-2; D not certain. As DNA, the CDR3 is TGTGCCAGCGGTGACCTGAGGGGCTACACCTTC. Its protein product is CASGDLRGYTF.